The entry below gives a single TCR beta chain sequence along with its context. Per the study methods: Scientists estimated how many nucleated cells there were by amplifying reference gene primers. The assay was immunoSEQ multiplex PCR, and TCRdb's table has in-frame clones only and misses some. V and J calls and clone size are copied from that table; D and trimming were computed from the DNA. The sample lists tens of thousands of clones, about 90% seen once, with 8.5% in the top ten. The sample originates from a study of blood T cell repertoires in COVID-19. Study overall: COVID-19 samples, acute and convalescent, were from the United States, Italy and Spain. PBMCs, B-cell-depleted T cells, or T cells provided the cDNA or gDNA that made up the material.

The junction had 3 bases not matched to a gene; V was cut back by 0 bases and J by 3 bases. Germline V gene data show CDR1 as SGHTS and CDR2 as YDEGEE. The CDR3 has 15 residues. The sample consisted of peripheral blood. The chain joins TRBV5-8 to TRBJ1-1; the match to TRBD1 covers 9 bases. This receptor was identified in a human donor in a cohort sampled during active COVID-19. CDR3 nucleotides: TGTGCCAGCAGCTTGGGACAGGGGGAGTACACTGAAGCTTTCTTT. As protein: CASSLGQGEYTEAFF.